This TCR beta chain emerged from a study of T cells in Graves' hyperthyroidism and ophthalmopathy (dated by TCRdb to about 2019). Regarding the complete study: Peripheral blood samples were taken at the time of initial diagnosis, prior to any treatment. The roughly 100 discovery patients were randomly divided into training and test sets at a 7:3 ratio. TCR V-J signatures able to tell the groups apart were searched for in a discovery cohort of approximately 95 patients, of whom 43 had Graves' ophthalmopathy and around 56 had stable Graves' hyperthyroidism. Prospective prediction of ophthalmopathy was tested in an independent validation cohort of some 19 hyperthyroidism patients and 15 to 17 patients who later progressed to ophthalmopathy. After blood sampling, hyperthyroidism patients were treated with methimazole at a starting dose of 30 mg daily, and ophthalmopathy patients were treated with high-dose intravenous methylprednisolone. The study also compared thyroid tissue and blood T-cell repertoires from five or six Graves' hyperthyroidism patients. According to the paper, TCR Vbeta CDR3 sequencing was carried out on 135 peripheral blood samples, which came from 40 to 45 ophthalmopathy, approximately 78 hyperthyroidism and roughly 17 progressor patients. Study-wide findings and limitations: No statistical method was used to set the sample size in advance, and investigators knew the group allocation. Most expanded thyroid clonotypes (frequency above 0.001) were also detected in blood, a finding suggesting that blood repertoires may reflect thyroid immune responses. In validation, progression to ophthalmopathy was predicted by the model with around 70% sensitivity and just over 72% specificity, a median of 6.5 months before onset. A 13 V-J signature model separated ophthalmopathy from stable hyperthyroidism, with around 88% sensitivity and approximately 81% specificity in cross-validation and 80%/75% in testing.

A patient counted as having stable Graves' hyperthyroidism if no progression to ophthalmopathy occurred over 18 months of follow-up. Hyperthyroidism patients were newly diagnosed, with disease duration under 2 months, and aged 18 to 65 years. Exclusion was applied to patients with uncontrolled infections, other autoimmune diseases, pregnancy or lactation. Diagnoses relied on clinical symptoms, serum thyroxine and TRAb, thyroid ultrasound and orbital computed tomography. Ficoll-Paque density gradient centrifugation was used to isolate PBMCs from around 10 ml of fresh peripheral blood. Trizol reagent was used to extract total RNA, and RNA quality was then checked on an Agilent 2100 Bioanalyzer. The TCR beta CDR3 regions were amplified from the RNA transcripts. A first-round RT-PCR of the TCR CDR3 used the HTBI primer set with the Qiagen OneStep RT-PCR kit. The libraries were constructed in a second round of multiplex PCR and then size-selected and purified. Paired-end sequencing of the libraries was performed with 100 bp reads on an Illumina HiSeq2000. On the authors' methods: Raw data were processed with SOAPnuke, discarding reads with adapters, uncalled bases, mean Phred below 15, or no exact constant-primer or identifier match. COPE v1.2.5 was used to merge high-quality paired reads, and clonotypes were defined as unique nucleotide sequences. MiTCR v1.1 was used to align clonotypes to the IMGT TRBV, TRBD and TRBJ reference segments. The analysis included only V-J combinations with a frequency above 0.0001, which together covered over 98% of the repertoires. The TCS score was defined as F50 (clonal expansion) divided by E x V (chaos), with BLOSUM62-based TCRdist calculated between CDR3 peptides within each V-J. Welch's t-statistics and random forest reduced fewer than 550 V-J features to 10 to 15, which were used in a naive Bayes classifier (R e1071). TCRdb itself trimmed the public reads at Q25 with fastp, ran MiXCR and retained productive beta chains. Every CDR3 protein is listed once, alongside the most common genes and DNA of its rows. TCRdb's processing, not the authors' own work, is the source of the V and J calls. The sample table lists some 200,000 distinct CDR3 sequences, approximately 16% of them with a count of one. Clones ranked in the top ten supply roughly 49% of the sample.

The CDR3 starts with the cysteine, ends with the phenylalanine, and has 15 residues. The retained sequence is limited to the CDR3, 45 bases, with the frame set at the first base. After removal of 3 bases from V and 6 bases from J, the junction retains 10 bases not matched to a gene. CDR1 and CDR2 are drawn from the germline V gene: SGHTA, FQGNSA. This clonotype has a count of ten or more. Its antigen remains undetermined. No base quality information exists; no much larger clone differs at one position. Sample: blood. Here the chain combines TRBV7-2 and TRBJ2-7; 8 central nucleotides agree with TRBD2. This sequence was found in a woman between 50 and 59 years old with Graves' hyperthyroidism. The CDR3 amino acid sequence is: CASSFVSGKSLEQYF. The sequenced DNA is TGTGCCAGCAGCTTTGTTAGCGGGAAGTCTCTCGAGCAGTACTTC.